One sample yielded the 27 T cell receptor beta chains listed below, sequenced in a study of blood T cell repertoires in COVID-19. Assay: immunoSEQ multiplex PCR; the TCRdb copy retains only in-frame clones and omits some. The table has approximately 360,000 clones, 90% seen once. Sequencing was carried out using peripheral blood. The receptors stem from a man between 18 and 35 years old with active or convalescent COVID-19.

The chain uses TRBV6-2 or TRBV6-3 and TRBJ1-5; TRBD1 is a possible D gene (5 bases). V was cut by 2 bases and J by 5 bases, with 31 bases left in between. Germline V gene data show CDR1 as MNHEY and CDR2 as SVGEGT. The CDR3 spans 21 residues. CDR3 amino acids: CASSYRREYRMAVSVDQPQHF. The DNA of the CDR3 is TGTGCCAGCAGTTACCGCAGGGAATATCGTATGGCTGTGTCGGTCGATCAGCCCCAGCATTTT.

This chain's CDR3 is CANPGGLVYEQYF. The CDR3, as DNA: TGTGCCAACCCAGGGGGGTTGGTCTACGAGCAGTACTTC. This chain links TRBV9 with TRBJ2-7; perhaps TRBD1 as D (7 bases). Germline V gives CDR1 SGDLS, CDR2 YYNGEE. With 9 bases removed from V and 3 bases from J, the gap between germline ends came to 16 bases. The CDR3 is 13 residues long.

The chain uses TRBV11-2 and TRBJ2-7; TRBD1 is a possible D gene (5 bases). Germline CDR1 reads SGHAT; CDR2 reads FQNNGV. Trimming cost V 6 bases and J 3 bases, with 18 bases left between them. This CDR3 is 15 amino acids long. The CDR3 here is CASSQNRLLIYEQYF. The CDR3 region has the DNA TGTGCCAGCAGTCAAAACAGGTTATTGATCTACGAGCAGTACTTC.

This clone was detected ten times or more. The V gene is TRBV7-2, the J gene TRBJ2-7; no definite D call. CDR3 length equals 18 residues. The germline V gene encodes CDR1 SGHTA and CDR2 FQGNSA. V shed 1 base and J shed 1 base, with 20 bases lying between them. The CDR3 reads CASSLETSPNLRSYEQYF. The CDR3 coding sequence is TGTGCCAGCAGCTTAGAGACAAGCCCGAACCTTCGTTCCTACGAGCAGTACTTC.

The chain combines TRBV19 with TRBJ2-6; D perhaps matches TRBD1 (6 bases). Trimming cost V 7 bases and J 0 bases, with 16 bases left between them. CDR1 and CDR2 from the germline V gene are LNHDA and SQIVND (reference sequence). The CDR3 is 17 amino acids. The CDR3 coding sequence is TGTGCCAGTACCTCAATCACAGGGAACTCTGGGGCCAACGTCCTGACTTTC. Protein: CASTSITGNSGANVLTF.

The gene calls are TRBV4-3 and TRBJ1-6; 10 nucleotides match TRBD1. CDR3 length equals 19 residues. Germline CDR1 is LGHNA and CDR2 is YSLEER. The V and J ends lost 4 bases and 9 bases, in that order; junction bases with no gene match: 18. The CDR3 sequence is CASSPQVEGAGQGVSPLHF. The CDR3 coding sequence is TGCGCCAGCAGCCCCCAGGTCGAGGGGGCAGGACAGGGGGTTTCACCCCTCCACTTT.

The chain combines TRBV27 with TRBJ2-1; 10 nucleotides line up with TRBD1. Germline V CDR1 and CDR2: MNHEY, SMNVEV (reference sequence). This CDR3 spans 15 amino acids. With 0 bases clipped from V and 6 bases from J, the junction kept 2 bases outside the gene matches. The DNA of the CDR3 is TGTGCCAGCAGTTTATCGTGGACAGGGGGCAATGAGCAGTTCTTC. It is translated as CASSLSWTGGNEQFF.

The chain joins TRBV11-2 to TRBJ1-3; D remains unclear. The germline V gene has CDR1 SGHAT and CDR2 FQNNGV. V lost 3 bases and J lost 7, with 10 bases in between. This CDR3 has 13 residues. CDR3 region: CASSFSLRNTIYF. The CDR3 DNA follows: TGTGCCAGCAGCTTTTCTCTACGGAACACCATATATTTT.

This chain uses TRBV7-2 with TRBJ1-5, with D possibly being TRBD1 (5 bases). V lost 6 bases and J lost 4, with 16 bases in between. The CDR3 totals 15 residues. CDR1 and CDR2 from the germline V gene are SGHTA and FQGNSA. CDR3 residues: CASRMAGGGNQPQHF. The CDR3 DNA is TGTGCCAGCAGAATGGCCGGGGGTGGGAATCAGCCCCAGCATTTT.

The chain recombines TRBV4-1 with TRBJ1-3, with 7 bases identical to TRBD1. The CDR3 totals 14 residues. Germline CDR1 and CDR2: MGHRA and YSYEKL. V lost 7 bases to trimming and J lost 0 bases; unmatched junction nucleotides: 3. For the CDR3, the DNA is TGCGCCAGCACCACAGGGGCCTCTGGAAACACCATATATTTT. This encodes CASTTGASGNTIYF.

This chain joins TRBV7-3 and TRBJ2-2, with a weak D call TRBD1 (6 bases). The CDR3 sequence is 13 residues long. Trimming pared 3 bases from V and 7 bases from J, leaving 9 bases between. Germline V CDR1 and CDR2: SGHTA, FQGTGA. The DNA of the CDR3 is TGTGCCAGCAGCTTCAGGGGTGTCGGGGAGCTGTTTTTT. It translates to CASSFRGVGELFF.

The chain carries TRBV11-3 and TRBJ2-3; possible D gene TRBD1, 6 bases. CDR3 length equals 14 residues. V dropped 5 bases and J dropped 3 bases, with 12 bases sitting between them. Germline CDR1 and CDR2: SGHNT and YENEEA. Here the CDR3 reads CASSARQETDTQYF. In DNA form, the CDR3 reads TGTGCCAGCAGCGCCCGACAGGAGACAGATACGCAGTATTTT. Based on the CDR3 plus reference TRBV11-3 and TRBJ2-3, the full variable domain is EAGVVQSPRYKIIEKKQPVAFWCNPISGHNTLYWYLQNLGQGPELLIRYENEEAVDDSQLPKDRFSAERLKGVDSTLKIQPAELGDSAVYLCASSARQETDTQYFGPGTRLTVL.

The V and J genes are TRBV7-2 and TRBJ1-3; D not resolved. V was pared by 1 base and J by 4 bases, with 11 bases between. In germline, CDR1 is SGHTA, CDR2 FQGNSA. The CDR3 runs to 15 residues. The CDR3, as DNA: TGTGCCAGCAGCTTAGGCCCGGCCGGGGGAAACACCATATATTTT. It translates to CASSLGPAGGNTIYF. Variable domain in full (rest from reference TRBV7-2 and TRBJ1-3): GAGVSQSPSNKVTEKGKDVELRCDPISGHTALYWYRQSLGQGLEFLIYFQGNSAPDKSGLPSDRFSAERTGGSVSTLTIQRTQQEDSAVYLCASSLGPAGGNTIYFGEGSWLTVV.

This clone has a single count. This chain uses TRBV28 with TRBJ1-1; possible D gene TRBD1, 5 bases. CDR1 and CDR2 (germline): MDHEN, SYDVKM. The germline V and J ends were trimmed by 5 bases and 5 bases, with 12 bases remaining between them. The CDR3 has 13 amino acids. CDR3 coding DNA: TGTGCCAGCAGTCAGGGTGGGGGGACTGAAGCTTTCTTT. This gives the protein CASSQGGGTEAFF. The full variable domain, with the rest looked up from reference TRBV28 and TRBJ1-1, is DVKVTQSSRYLVKRTGEKVFLECVQDMDHENMFWYRQDPGLGLRLIYFSYDVKMKEKGDIPEGYSVSREKKERFSLILESASTNQTSMYLCASSQGGGTEAFFGQGTRLTVV.

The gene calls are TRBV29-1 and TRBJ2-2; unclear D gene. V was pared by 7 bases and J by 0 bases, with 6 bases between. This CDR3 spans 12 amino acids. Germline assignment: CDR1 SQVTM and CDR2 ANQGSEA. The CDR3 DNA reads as TGCAGCGCAGCTCCGAACACCGGGGAGCTGTTTTTT. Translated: CSAAPNTGELFF.

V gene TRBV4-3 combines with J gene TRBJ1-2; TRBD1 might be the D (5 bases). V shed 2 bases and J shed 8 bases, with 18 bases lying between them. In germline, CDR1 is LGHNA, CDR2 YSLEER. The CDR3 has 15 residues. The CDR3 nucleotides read TGCGCCAGCAGCCAAAAGGTCGGGCAGGGCTACGGCTACACCTTC. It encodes CASSQKVGQGYGYTF.

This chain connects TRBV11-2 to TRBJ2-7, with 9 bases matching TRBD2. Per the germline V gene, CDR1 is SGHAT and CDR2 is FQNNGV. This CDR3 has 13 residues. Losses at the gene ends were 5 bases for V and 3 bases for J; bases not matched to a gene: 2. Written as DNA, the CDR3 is TGTGCCAGCAGCGTTAGCGGGGGCTACGAGCAGTACTTC. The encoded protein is CASSVSGGYEQYF.

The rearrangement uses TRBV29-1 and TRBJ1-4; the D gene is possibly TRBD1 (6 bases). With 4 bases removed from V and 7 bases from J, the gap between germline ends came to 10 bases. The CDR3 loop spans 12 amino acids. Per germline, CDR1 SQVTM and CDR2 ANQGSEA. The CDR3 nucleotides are TGCAGCGTTGGGCAGGGGAGTGAAAAACTGTTTTTT. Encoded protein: CSVGQGSEKLFF.

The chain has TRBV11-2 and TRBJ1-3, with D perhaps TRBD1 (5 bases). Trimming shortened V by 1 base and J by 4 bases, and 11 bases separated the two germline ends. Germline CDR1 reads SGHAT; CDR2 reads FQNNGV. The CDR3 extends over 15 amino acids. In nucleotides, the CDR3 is TGTGCCAGCAGCTTAGTTACAGGCCAAGGAAACACCATATATTTT. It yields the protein CASSLVTGQGNTIYF.

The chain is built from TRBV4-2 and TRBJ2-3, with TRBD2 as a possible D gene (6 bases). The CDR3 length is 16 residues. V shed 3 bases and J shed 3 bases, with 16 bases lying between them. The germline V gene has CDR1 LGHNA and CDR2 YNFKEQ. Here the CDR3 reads CASSHPGTPGTDTQYF. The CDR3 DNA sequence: TGTGCCAGCAGCCATCCCGGGACTCCGGGGACAGATACGCAGTATTTT.

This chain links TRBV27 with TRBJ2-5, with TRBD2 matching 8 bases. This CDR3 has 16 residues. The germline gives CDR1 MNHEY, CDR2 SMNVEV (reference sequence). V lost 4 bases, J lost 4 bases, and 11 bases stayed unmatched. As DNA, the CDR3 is TGTGCCAGCAGTTCGTATGTAGCGGGGACCCCAGAGACCCAGTACTTC. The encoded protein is CASSSYVAGTPETQYF.

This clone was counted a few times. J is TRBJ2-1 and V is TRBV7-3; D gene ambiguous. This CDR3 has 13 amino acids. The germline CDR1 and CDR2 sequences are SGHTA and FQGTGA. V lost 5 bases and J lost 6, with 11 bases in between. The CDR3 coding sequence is TGTGCCAGCAGCCCCCGACTGGGCAATGAGCAGTTCTTC. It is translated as CASSPRLGNEQFF.

The CDR3 sequence is CASSLKQGRSSYEQYF. CDR3 DNA sequence: TGTGCCAGCAGTTTAAAACAGGGGAGGAGCTCCTACGAGCAGTACTTC. The gene calls are TRBV27 and TRBJ2-7; TRBD1 is a possible D gene (7 bases). This CDR3 region has 16 residues. Germline V gives CDR1 MNHEY, CDR2 SMNVEV (reference sequence). The V gene lost 2 bases and the J gene lost 0 bases, with 14 bases spanning the gap.

CDR3 in DNA: TGTGCCAGCAGCTTGGCAGGTAGTCAGCCCCAGCATTTT. Protein sequence: CASSLAGSQPQHF. The rearrangement uses TRBV7-9 and TRBJ1-5; D is uncertain. The V end lost 3 bases, the J end lost 6 bases, and 9 bases lay between the germline ends. This CDR3 comprises 13 residues. CDR1 SEHNR and CDR2 FQNEAQ come from the germline V gene (reference sequence).

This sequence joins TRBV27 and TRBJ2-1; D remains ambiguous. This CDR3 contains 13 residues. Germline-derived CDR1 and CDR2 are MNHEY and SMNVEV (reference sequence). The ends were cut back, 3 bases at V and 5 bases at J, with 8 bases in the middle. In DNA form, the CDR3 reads TGTGCCAGCAGTTTGAACTACAACAATGAGCAGTTCTTC. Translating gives CASSLNYNNEQFF.

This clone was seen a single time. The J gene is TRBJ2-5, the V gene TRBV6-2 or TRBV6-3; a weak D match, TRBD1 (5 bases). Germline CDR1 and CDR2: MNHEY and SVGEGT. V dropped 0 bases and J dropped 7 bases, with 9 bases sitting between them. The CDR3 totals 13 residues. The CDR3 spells CASSYSTDRTQYF. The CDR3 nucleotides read TGTGCCAGCAGTTACTCGACAGACCGGACCCAGTACTTC.

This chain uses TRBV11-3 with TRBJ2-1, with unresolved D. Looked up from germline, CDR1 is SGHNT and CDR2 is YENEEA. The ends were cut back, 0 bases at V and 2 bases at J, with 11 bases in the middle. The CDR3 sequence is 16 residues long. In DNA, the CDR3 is TGTGCCAGCAGCTTAGATGGCGGAGACCCCTACAATGAGCAGTTCTTC. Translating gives CASSLDGGDPYNEQFF.